This T cell receptor beta chain is from a study of beta chain features in type 1 diabetes. Study-level findings and limits: Patients showed naive, central memory and Treg TCRB repertoires that appeared more similar than those of healthy donors. Insertions at VDJ junctions were less frequent in type 1 diabetes patients. These patients also deleted more nucleotides at the same junctions. All four CD4+ subsets from Type 1 diabetes patients carried moderately but significantly shorter TCRB CDR3s.

The CDR3 sequence is 13 residues long. Per germline, CDR1 MDHEN and CDR2 SYDVKM. Trimming cost V 4 bases and J 4 bases, with 10 bases left between them. The sequenced template was cDNA made from the entire isolated RNA. Measured with immunoSEQ multiplex PCR; TCRdb has only the in-frame clones, and not every one. The repertoire holds roughly 350,000 clones, 9.5% to 11% seen once, with under 0.02% in the top ten. Concerning this clone itself: Antigen: not known.

This receptor was taken from a woman aged 25 to 39 in good health. The chain combines TRBV28 with TRBJ1-2; D remains ambiguous. Sequenced: naive CD4+ T cells from blood. CDR3 nucleotides: TGTGCCAGCAGTTCCGGAGGCCTCTATGGCTACACCTTC. Protein sequence: CASSSGGLYGYTF.